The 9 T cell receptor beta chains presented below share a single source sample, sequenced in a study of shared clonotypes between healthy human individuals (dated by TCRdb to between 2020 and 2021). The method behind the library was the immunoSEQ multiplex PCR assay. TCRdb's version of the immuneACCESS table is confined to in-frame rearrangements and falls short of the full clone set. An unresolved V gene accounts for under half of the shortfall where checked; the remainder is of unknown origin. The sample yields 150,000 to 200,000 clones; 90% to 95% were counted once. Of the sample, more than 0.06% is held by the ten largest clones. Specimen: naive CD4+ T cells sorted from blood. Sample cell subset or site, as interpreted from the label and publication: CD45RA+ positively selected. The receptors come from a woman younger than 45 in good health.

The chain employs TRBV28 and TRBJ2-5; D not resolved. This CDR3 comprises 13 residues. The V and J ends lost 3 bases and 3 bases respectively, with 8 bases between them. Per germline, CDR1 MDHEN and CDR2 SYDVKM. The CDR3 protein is CASSFPPKETQYF. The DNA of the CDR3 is TGTGCCAGCAGTTTTCCCCCTAAAGAGACCCAGTACTTC.

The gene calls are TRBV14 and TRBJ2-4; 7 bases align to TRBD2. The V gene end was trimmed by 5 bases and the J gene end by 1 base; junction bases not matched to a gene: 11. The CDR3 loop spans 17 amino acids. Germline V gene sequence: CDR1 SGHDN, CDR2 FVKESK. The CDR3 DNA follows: TGTGCCAGCAGCGCATGGGTAGCGGGCCTCGCCAAAAACATTCAGTACTTC. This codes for CASSAWVAGLAKNIQYF.

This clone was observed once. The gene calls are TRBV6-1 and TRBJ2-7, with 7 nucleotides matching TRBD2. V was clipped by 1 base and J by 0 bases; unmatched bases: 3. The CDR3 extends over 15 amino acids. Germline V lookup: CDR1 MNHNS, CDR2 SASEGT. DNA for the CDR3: TGTGCCAGCAGTGAAGTTGGGACTACCTCCTACGAGCAGTACTTC. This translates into CASSEVGTTSYEQYF.

CDR3: CASSMRTDKETQYF. The DNA of the CDR3 is TGCGCCAGCAGCATGCGTACAGACAAAGAGACCCAGTACTTC. The chain combines TRBV5-1 with TRBJ2-5, with unresolved D. The V gene lost 4 bases and the J gene lost 3 bases, with 13 bases spanning the gap. The CDR3 has 14 amino acids. Per germline, CDR1 SGHRS and CDR2 YFSETQ.

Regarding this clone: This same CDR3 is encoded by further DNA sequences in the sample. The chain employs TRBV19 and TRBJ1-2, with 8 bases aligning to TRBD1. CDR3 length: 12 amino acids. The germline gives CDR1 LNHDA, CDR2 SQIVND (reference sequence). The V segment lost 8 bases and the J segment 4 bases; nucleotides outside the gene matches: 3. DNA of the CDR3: TGTGCCAGTTCAGACAGGGGCTATGGCTACACCTTC. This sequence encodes CASSDRGYGYTF.

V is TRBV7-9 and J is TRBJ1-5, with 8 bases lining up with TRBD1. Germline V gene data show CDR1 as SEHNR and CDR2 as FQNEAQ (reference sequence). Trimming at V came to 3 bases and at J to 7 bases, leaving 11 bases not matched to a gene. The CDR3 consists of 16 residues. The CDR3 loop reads CASSFYGQGREQPQHF. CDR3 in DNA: TGTGCCAGCAGCTTCTACGGACAGGGCCGAGAGCAGCCCCAGCATTTT. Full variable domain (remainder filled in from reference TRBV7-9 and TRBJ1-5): DTGVSQNPRHKITKRGQNVTFRCDPISEHNRLYWYRQTLGQGPEFLTYFQNEAQLEKSRLLSDRFSAERPKGSFSTLEIQRTEQGDSAMYLCASSFYGQGREQPQHFGDGTRLSIL.

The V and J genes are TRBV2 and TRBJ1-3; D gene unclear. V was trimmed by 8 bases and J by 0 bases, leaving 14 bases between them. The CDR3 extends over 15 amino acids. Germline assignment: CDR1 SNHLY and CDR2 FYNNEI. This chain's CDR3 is CASALGRSSGNTIYF. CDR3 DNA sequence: TGTGCCAGCGCGCTCGGACGGAGCTCTGGAAACACCATATATTTT.

The DNA for the CDR3 is TGCGCCAGCAGCTGGGGGACTAGCGGGAGGTCTAACTACGAGCAGTACTTC. Its translation: CASSWGTSGRSNYEQYF. The V gene is TRBV5-1, the J gene TRBJ2-7; 15 nucleotides agree with TRBD2. CDR3 length equals 17 residues. J lost 3 bases, V lost 3 bases, and 7 bases had no gene match. Germline CDR1 reads SGHRS; CDR2 reads YFSETQ.

The CDR3 DNA is TGCAGCGTTGAGGTGTCTATTAGGGCTTGGACTGAAGCTTTCTTT. Translated, it gives CSVEVSIRAWTEAFF. The V call is TRBV29-1, the J call TRBJ1-1; D uncertain. The V gene's germline CDR1 is SQVTM and CDR2 ANQGSEA. The CDR3 has 15 amino acids. V was trimmed by 3 bases and J by 5 bases, leaving 19 bases between them. The full variable domain, its missing parts supplied by reference TRBV29-1 and TRBJ1-1, is SAVISQKPSRDICQRGTSLTIQCQVDSQVTMMFWYRQQPGQSLTLIATANQGSEATYESGFVIDKFPISRPNLTFSTLTVSNMSPEDSSIYLCSVEVSIRAWTEAFFGQGTRLTVV.